A selection of T cell receptor beta chains follows, all from one sample in a study of blood T cell repertoires in COVID-19. TCRdb's copy holds only in-frame clones and misses some; the assay was immunoSEQ multiplex PCR. Of about 190,000 clones in the sample, more than 75% were seen once. Sequenced input: PBMCs or T cells enriched from blood (not recorded which). The receptors stem from a woman aged 45-65 years who had recovered from COVID-19. The CDR3 runs from the conserved cysteine through the conserved F or W. Fields, in order: D gene, clone size, V gene, J gene, CDR3 protein, CDR3 DNA. The D gene is left open where the match is weak. The size of a clone is reported for some rows only, either as once, few or many, or as a class for expanded clones.

NA	NA	TRBV6-5	TRBJ2-2	CASSNSGRNTGELFF	TGTGCCAGCAGTAACAGCGGAAGGAACACCGGGGAGCTGTTTTTT
TRBD1	NA	TRBV7-2	TRBJ1-2	CASSLQGQGYGYTF	TGTGCCAGCAGCTTACAGGGACAGGGGTATGGCTACACCTTC
TRBD1	NA	TRBV19	TRBJ1-3	CASLDRESSGNTIYF	TGTGCCAGTCTAGACAGGGAAAGCTCTGGAAACACCATATATTTT
TRBD1	once	TRBV19	TRBJ1-1	CASIPSPGQLNTEAFF	TGTGCCAGTATCCCGTCCCCGGGACAGTTGAACACTGAAGCTTTCTTT
NA	NA	TRBV11-3	TRBJ2-3	CASSPRVGDTDTQYF	TGTGCCAGCAGCCCTCGTGTGGGAGACACAGATACGCAGTATTTT
TRBD1	few	TRBV7-2	TRBJ1-6	CASSRDRVGNSPLHF	TGTGCCAGCAGCCGGGACAGGGTGGGTAATTCACCCCTCCACTTT
NA	NA	TRBV20-1	TRBJ1-5	CSAPGNQPQHF	TGCAGTGCCCCAGGCAATCAGCCCCAGCATTTT
TRBD1	NA	TRBV30	TRBJ1-5	CAWSSGQGSNQPQHF	TGTGCCTGGAGCTCGGGACAGGGTAGCAATCAGCCCCAGCATTTT
NA	NA	TRBV7-2	TRBJ1-5	CASSNRHLNQPQHF	TGTGCCAGCAGTAATCGACACCTCAATCAGCCCCAGCATTTT
NA	NA	TRBV5-4	TRBJ2-7	CASSGDTFLLAEQYF	TGTGCCAGCAGCGGTGACACATTCCTCTTGGCCGAGCAGTACTTC
TRBD1	NA	TRBV5-1	TRBJ1-5	CASSPGTGTIWPQHF	TGCGCCAGCAGCCCCGGGACAGGGACGATCTGGCCCCAGCATTTT
TRBD2	NA	TRBV5-4	TRBJ2-6	CASSPGLAGTSEANVLTF	TGTGCCAGCAGCCCTGGACTAGCGGGCACCTCGGAAGCCAACGTCCTGACTTTC
TRBD1	once	TRBV5-5	TRBJ2-2	CASSPYRGNTGELFF	TGTGCCAGCAGCCCGTACAGGGGGAACACCGGGGAGCTGTTTTTT
TRBD2	NA	TRBV7-6	TRBJ2-5	CASSLPSGSVETQYF	TGTGCCAGCAGCCTTCCTAGCGGGAGTGTTGAGACCCAGTACTTC
NA	NA	TRBV12-3/TRBV12-4	TRBJ2-3	CASSFEGPDTQYF	TGTGCCAGCAGTTTTGAGGGCCCAGATACGCAGTATTTT
TRBD1	once	TRBV7-9	TRBJ1-1	CASSLDRAEAFF	TGTGCCAGCAGCCTAGACAGGGCCGAAGCTTTCTTT
NA	NA	TRBV19	TRBJ2-5	CASSILGGQYGQGTQYF	TGTGCCAGTAGTATTTTGGGGGGGCAGTACGGCCAGGGGACCCAGTACTTC
NA	NA	TRBV3-1/TRBV3-2	TRBJ2-2	CASSPGGGNTGELFF	TGTGCCAGCAGCCCGGGGGGCGGGAACACCGGGGAGCTGTTTTTT
TRBD1	NA	TRBV16	TRBJ1-5	CASSPRAGGGNQPQHF	TGTGCCAGCAGCCCCAGAGCAGGGGGCGGGAATCAGCCCCAGCATTTT
NA	NA	TRBV12-1	TRBJ1-5	CASSFSGEGRQPQHF	TGTGCCAGCAGCTTTTCTGGGGAGGGAAGGCAGCCCCAGCATTTT
NA	few	TRBV28	TRBJ2-5	CASSPSGLEISPRETQYF	TGTGCCAGCAGTCCTTCGGGACTTGAGATATCTCCAAGAGAGACCCAGTACTTC
NA	once	TRBV25-1	TRBJ2-7	CASSERRYEQYF	TGTGCCAGCAGTGAAAGGCGGTACGAGCAGTACTTC
NA	NA	TRBV30	TRBJ1-2	CAWSGGGGYTF	TGTGCCTGGAGTGGGGGGGGTGGCTACACCTTC
NA	NA	TRBV29-1	TRBJ2-7	CSVRDGAYSYEQYF	TGCAGCGTGCGGGACGGAGCCTACTCCTACGAGCAGTACTTC
TRBD2	NA	TRBV19	TRBJ2-3	CASRPELAAPLGTDTQYF	TGTGCCAGTAGACCGGAACTAGCGGCTCCTCTAGGCACAGATACGCAGTATTTT
TRBD1	NA	TRBV9	TRBJ1-1	CASSPPGTGGGTEAFF	TGTGCCAGCAGCCCCCCCGGGACAGGGGGAGGGACTGAAGCTTTCTTT
NA	NA	TRBV30	TRBJ1-1	CAWSPAGPEAFF	TGTGCCTGGAGCCCCGCGGGCCCTGAAGCTTTCTTT